This TCR beta chain was found in a study of cytomegalovirus exposure and HLA in healthy donors. As for the study in general: The study placed roughly four fifths of its approximately 380 genotyped donors in the Caucasian-associated ancestry cluster. The study's findings and limits: According to an earlier analysis, most TCR beta V segments yielded productive rearrangements about 90% or about 30% of the time.

About this clone: No antigen is known for it.

The PCR contained 60 Vbeta and 13 Jbeta primers. Measured with immunoSEQ multiplex PCR; TCRdb has only the in-frame clones, and not every one. The sample includes about 140,000 clones, around 80% seen only once; the top ten take about 1.3%. V was clipped by 8 bases and J by 8 bases, with 15 bases between them. The CDR3 has 13 amino acids. Germline V gene sequence: CDR1 MDHEN, CDR2 SYDVKM. The sample comprised PBMCs. This receptor was identified in a female donor in good health and CMV-seronegative. V is TRBV28 and J is TRBJ2-2; weak D call: TRBD2 (5 bases). CDR3 protein: CASEDSSWGELFF. The CDR3 region has the DNA TGTGCCAGCGAGGACTCATCTTGGGGGGAGCTGTTTTTT.